The entry below describes one TCR beta chain. The data stem from a study of blood T cell repertoires in COVID-19. Produced via immunoSEQ multiplex PCR; TCRdb's table is partial and in-frame only. The sample has around 40,000 clones; approximately 92% are singletons. The CDR3 is 14 residues long. CDR1 is SGHNT and CDR2 is YYREEE in the germline V gene (reference sequence). The V and J ends lost 3 bases and 7 bases, in that order; junction bases with no gene match: 1. The V gene is TRBV5-4, the J gene TRBJ1-6, with 10 bases aligning to TRBD1. The TCR sequence derives from a human donor in a cohort sampled during active COVID-19. The sample comprised peripheral blood. The chain's CDR3 is CASSSGQGNSPLHF. Written as DNA, the CDR3 is TGTGCCAGCAGCTCGGGACAGGGGAATTCACCCCTCCACTTT. The full variable domain, in which reference TRBV5-4 and TRBJ1-6 provide the parts outside the CDR3, is ETGVTQSPTHLIKTRGQQVTLRCSSQSGHNTVSWYQQALGQGPQFIFQYYREEENGRGNFPPRFSGLQFPNYSSELNVNALELDDSALYLCASSSGQGNSPLHFGNGTRLTVT.